The 16 T cell receptor beta chains reported below all come from one sample, sequenced in a study of T cell responses to AZD1222 COVID-19 vaccine. The table came from immunoSEQ multiplex PCR; TCRdb's copy has only in-frame clones and leaves some out. The sample includes roughly 84,000 clones, approximately 90% of them seen just once. The sequences come from peripheral blood, collected 28 days after the second AZD1222 dose. These receptors came from an adult who received the AZD1222 COVID-19 vaccine.

This chain uses TRBV6-1 with TRBJ2-2, with D perhaps TRBD1 (5 bases). V shed 2 bases and J shed 7 bases, with 20 bases lying between them. There are 17 residues in the CDR3. The germline CDR1 and CDR2 sequences are MNHNS and SASEGT. CDR3 in DNA: TGTGCCAGCAGTGAAAATCGCTTTAGGGGCTGGGACGGGGAGCTGTTTTTT. As protein: CASSENRFRGWDGELFF.

The chain employs TRBV24-1 and TRBJ2-5; 9 positions agree with TRBD2. In germline, CDR1 is KGHDR, CDR2 SFDVKD. The CDR3 has 19 amino acids. Trimming at V came to 0 bases and at J to 1 base, leaving 11 bases not matched to a gene. The CDR3 bases are TGTGCCACCAGTGATTTGCAACTGTCTAGCGGGGCGATCCAAGAGACCCAGTACTTC. This translates into CATSDLQLSSGAIQETQYF.

The genes are TRBV24-1 and TRBJ2-6; D possibly corresponds to TRBD1 (5 bases). The CDR3 consists of 17 residues. V was cut by 4 bases and J by 3 bases, with 15 bases left in between. Per germline, CDR1 KGHDR and CDR2 SFDVKD. CDR3 in DNA: TGTGCCACCAGTGACCCCGGTGGGGCGGTTGGGGCCAACGTCCTGACTTTC. This sequence encodes CATSDPGGAVGANVLTF.

J is TRBJ1-1 and V is TRBV7-2; unclear D gene. This CDR3 region has 11 residues. Looked up from germline, CDR1 is SGHTA and CDR2 is FQGNSA. V was trimmed by 2 bases and J by 5 bases, leaving 3 bases between them. As DNA, the CDR3 is TGTGCCAGCAGCTTAAGGACTGAAGCTTTCTTT. The encoded protein is CASSLRTEAFF.

The chain links TRBV4-1 to TRBJ2-5; 9 bases agree with TRBD1. After removal of 5 bases from V and 2 bases from J, the junction contained 6 bases not matched to a gene. The CDR3 is 15 amino acids. The germline gives CDR1 MGHRA, CDR2 YSYEKL. The CDR3 coding sequence is TGCGCCAGCAGCGACCTCGGGACAGGGCAAGAGACCCAGTACTTC. Its protein product is CASSDLGTGQETQYF.

Turning to this clone: Germline is not matched at one junction end, which may reflect a read error. The V gene is TRBV3-1 (or the pseudogene TRBV3-2), the J gene TRBJ2-1, with 14 bases that match TRBD2. The V gene's germline CDR1 is LGHDT and CDR2 YNNKEL (reference sequence). CDR3 length: 14 amino acids. The CDR3 DNA is TGTGCCAGCAGCCAGACGGGACTAGCGGGGGTAGTAATCTTC. It is translated as CASSQTGLAGVVIF.

The genes are TRBV14 and TRBJ1-1; D may be TRBD1 (5 bases). Trimming left V 1 base short and J 5 bases short, with 11 bases between. The CDR3 sequence is 14 residues long. The germline V gene has CDR1 SGHDN and CDR2 FVKESK. The CDR3 DNA sequence: TGTGCCAGCAGCCAAGTGGGGGGGAGAACTGAAGCTTTCTTT. Translated: CASSQVGGRTEAFF.

This clone has more than one count but fewer than ten. This chain joins TRBV29-1 and TRBJ1-1; no reliable D call. CDR3 size: 11 residues. The ends were cut back, 6 bases at V and 2 bases at J, with 7 bases in the middle. The germline V gene encodes CDR1 SQVTM and CDR2 ANQGSEA. CDR3 protein: CSVVINTEAFF. CDR3 coding DNA: TGCAGCGTAGTTATAAACACTGAAGCTTTCTTT.

V is TRBV5-1 and J is TRBJ1-5, with TRBD1 matching 10 bases. The CDR3 covers 15 residues. Losses at the gene ends were 0 bases for V and 7 bases for J; bases not matched to a gene: 4. The germline V gene has CDR1 SGHRS and CDR2 YFSETQ. The DNA for the CDR3 is TGCGCCAGCAGCTTGGGTGTGGACAGGGGGCAGCCCCAGCATTTT. This translates into CASSLGVDRGQPQHF.

This rearrangement joins TRBV7-8 to TRBJ2-7, with a possible D match to TRBD1 (8 bases). Germline lookup yields CDR1 SGHVS and CDR2 FQNEAQ. The CDR3 runs 14 residues. Trimming removed 4 bases at V and 4 bases at J, with 14 bases between. The CDR3 spells CASSSYRGGYEQYF. CDR3 nucleotides: TGTGCCAGCAGCTCATACAGGGGGGGTTACGAGCAGTACTTC.

The chain carries TRBV7-2 and TRBJ1-5, with D uncertain. V was shortened by 7 bases and J by 2 bases, with 9 bases between the two germline ends. Germline assignment: CDR1 SGHTA and CDR2 FQGNSA. The CDR3 consists of 13 residues. For the CDR3, the DNA is TGTGCCAGCACCCCTGGGGGCAATCAGCCCCAGCATTTT. The encoded protein is CASTPGGNQPQHF. Looking up the rest from reference TRBV7-2 and TRBJ1-5 gives the full variable domain: GAGVSQSPSNKVTEKGKDVELRCDPISGHTALYWYRQSLGQGLEFLIYFQGNSAPDKSGLPSDRFSAERTGGSVSTLTIQRTQQEDSAVYLCASTPGGNQPQHFGDGTRLSIL.

V gene TRBV25-1 combines with J gene TRBJ2-2; D possibly uses TRBD1 or TRBD2 (5 bases each). CDR1 MGHDK and CDR2 SYGVNS come from the germline V gene. The CDR3 runs to 15 residues. Trimming removed 4 bases from V and 4 bases from J, with 13 bases in between. In DNA form, the CDR3 reads TGTGCCAGCAGTGCACCCGGGACGGCCACCGGGGAGCTGTTTTTT. The encoded protein is CASSAPGTATGELFF.

This clone was recorded once. The rearrangement links TRBV7-3 to TRBJ2-5; no firm D call. Germline V gene lookup returns CDR1 SGHTA and CDR2 FQGTGA. The ends were cut back, 5 bases at V and 0 bases at J, with 4 bases in the middle. The CDR3 is 12 amino acids. This CDR3 reads CASSPNQETQYF. The CDR3 DNA reads TGTGCCAGCAGCCCAAACCAAGAGACCCAGTACTTC. Looking up the rest from reference TRBV7-3 and TRBJ2-5 gives the full variable domain: GAGVSQTPSNKVTEKGKYVELRCDPISGHTALYWYRQSLGQGPEFLIYFQGTGAADDSGLPNDRFFAVRPEGSVSTLKIQRTERGDSAVYLCASSPNQETQYFGPGTRLLVL.

This clone appeared a few times. The chain is built from TRBV5-1 and TRBJ2-3; D call uncertain. The CDR3 runs 16 residues. In germline, CDR1 is SGHRS, CDR2 YFSETQ. Trimming took 2 bases from V and 3 from J, leaving 16 bases between them. DNA for the CDR3: TGCGCCAGCAGCTTCAGGCTCACCCCCATTACAGATACGCAGTATTTT. Translating it yields CASSFRLTPITDTQYF.

The chain recombines TRBV7-3 with TRBJ2-3; 7 bases are a match to TRBD2. With V trimmed by 1 base and J by 4 bases, 8 bases remained unmatched. The CDR3 has 16 residues. The germline CDR1 and CDR2 sequences are SGHTA and FQGTGA. CDR3 nucleotides: TGTGCCAGCAGCTTAAGGGGGGGAGAGAGAGCAGATACGCAGTATTTT. Translated: CASSLRGGERADTQYF.

The V and J genes are TRBV6-5 and TRBJ2-7; TRBD2 aligns across 11 bases. The V and J ends lost 0 bases and 2 bases, in that order; junction bases with no gene match: 3. Per germline, CDR1 MNHEY and CDR2 SVGAGI. The CDR3 consists of 16 residues. This chain's CDR3 is CASSYSGLAETYEQYF. DNA for the CDR3: TGTGCCAGCAGTTACTCGGGACTAGCGGAAACCTACGAGCAGTACTTC.